A single TCR beta chain is shown here with its context. Antigen unknown. This record belongs to a study of T cells in localized non-small cell lung cancer. Study-level points and caveats: There were a median around 53 of the top 100 tumor clones appearing in adjacent lung. Uninvolved nearby lung showed the greatest T cell clonality, exceeding that found in tumor. Greater blood T cell density accompanied longer overall survival. As only one tumor region underwent sequencing, heterogeneity remains possible.

Assay used: immunoSEQ multiplex PCR; TCRdb lists only in-frame clones, some missing. Of around 92,000 clones listed, roughly 91% are singletons. The CDR3 sequence is 16 residues long. The junction had 4 bases not matched to a gene; V was cut back by 1 base and J by 5 bases. The germline V gene has CDR1 SGDLS and CDR2 YYNGEE. The chain joins TRBV9 to TRBJ2-1; TRBD2 matches at 12 bases. This clonotype originated in a woman aged 35 to 75 with stage II squamous cell lung carcinoma. The starting material was PBMCs, obtained before any cancer treatment. CDR3 coding DNA: TGTGCCAGCAGCGTACCGGGACTAGCGGGTAACAATGAGCAGTTCTTC. Its protein is CASSVPGLAGNNEQFF.